The clone carrying this TCR beta chain was seen a handful of times. Its antigen is unknown. Compared with germline, one end of the junction differs, possibly owing to a read error. The CDR3 is made up of 11 amino acids. CDR1 is SGHAT, CDR2 FQNNGV, per germline. This sample is drawn from a study of tumor-infiltrating lymphocytes in primary liver carcinoma. At the level of the study: Among the tumors, stages were T1-T3 N0M0 and sizes roughly 4.2 to 11 cm.

Findings of the study overall: Since sampling was bulk and unsorted, CD4+ and CD8+ repertoires were not compared.

Starting material of about 0.45 ug total RNA yielded TCR beta cDNA via a constant-region primer. Three nested multiplex PCR rounds, a slightly modified ARM-PCR method, built the TCR beta libraries. Running 9 to 11 cycles apiece, the first two PCR rounds relied on TRBV1-TRBV30 forward primers together with a C-beta reverse primer. TCRdb used MiXCR to reprocess the multiplex PCR reads, holding one entry per CDR3 protein. The sample has just over 300,000 distinct CDR3 sequences; about 50% are singletons. Unsorted whole blood supplied the blood RNA, and germline DNA was isolated too. This rearrangement joins TRBV11-2 to TRBJ2-1; D may correspond to TRBD1 or TRBD2 (5 bases each). The sample consisted of peripheral blood. The origin of this receptor is a young woman with primary liver carcinoma and hepatitis B virus infection. CDR3 coding DNA: TGTGCAAGCAGCGGATGGGGGAAGCAGTTCTTC. Encoded protein: CASSGWGKQFF.